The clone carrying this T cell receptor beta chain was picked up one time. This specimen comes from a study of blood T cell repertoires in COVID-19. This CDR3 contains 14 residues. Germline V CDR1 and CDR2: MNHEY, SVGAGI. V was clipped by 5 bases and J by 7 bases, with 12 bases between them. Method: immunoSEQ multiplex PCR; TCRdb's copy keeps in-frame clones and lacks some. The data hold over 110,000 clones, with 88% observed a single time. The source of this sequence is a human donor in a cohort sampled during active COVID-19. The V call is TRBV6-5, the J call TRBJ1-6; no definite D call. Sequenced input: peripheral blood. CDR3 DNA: TGTGCCAGCAGTAGCGGGAGGGCGAATTCACCCCTCCACTTT. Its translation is CASSSGRANSPLHF.